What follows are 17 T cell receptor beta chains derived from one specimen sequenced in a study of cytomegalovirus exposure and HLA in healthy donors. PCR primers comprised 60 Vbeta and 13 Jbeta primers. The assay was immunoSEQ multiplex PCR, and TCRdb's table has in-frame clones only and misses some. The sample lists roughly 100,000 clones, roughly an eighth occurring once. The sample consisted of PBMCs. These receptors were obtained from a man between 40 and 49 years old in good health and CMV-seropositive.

This CDR3 reads CASSTELAGLSYEQYF. The CDR3 nucleotides are TGTGCCAGCAGCACGGAACTAGCGGGACTATCCTACGAGCAGTACTTC. The chain recombines TRBV5-4 with TRBJ2-7, with 10 positions matching TRBD2. The junction had 8 bases not matched to a gene; V was cut back by 4 bases and J by 1 base. This CDR3 is 16 amino acids long. Germline V gives CDR1 SGHNT, CDR2 YYREEE (reference sequence).

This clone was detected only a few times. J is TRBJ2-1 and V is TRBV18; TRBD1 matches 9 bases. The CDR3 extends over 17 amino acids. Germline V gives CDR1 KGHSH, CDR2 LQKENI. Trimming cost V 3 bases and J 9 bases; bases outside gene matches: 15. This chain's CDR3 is CASSPLTPGQGYVEQFF. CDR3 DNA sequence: TGTGCCAGCTCACCGCTTACCCCGGGACAGGGTTACGTTGAGCAGTTCTTC.

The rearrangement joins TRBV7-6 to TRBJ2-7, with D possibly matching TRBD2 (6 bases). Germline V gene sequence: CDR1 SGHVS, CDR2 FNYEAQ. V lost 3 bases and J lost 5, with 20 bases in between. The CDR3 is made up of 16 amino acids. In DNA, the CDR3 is TGTGCCAGCAGCTTTTCCGGGACTTCGGGGTCGGACGAGCAGTACTTC. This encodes CASSFSGTSGSDEQYF.

The CDR3 is CASSPGQALEQYF. DNA for the CDR3: TGTGCCAGCAGCCCAGGACAGGCTCTCGAGCAGTACTTC. The chain links TRBV6-5 to TRBJ2-7, with 7 nucleotides matching TRBD1. The germline V gene has CDR1 MNHEY and CDR2 SVGAGI. This CDR3 has 13 amino acids. After removal of 6 bases from V and 6 bases from J, the junction contained 8 bases not matched to a gene.

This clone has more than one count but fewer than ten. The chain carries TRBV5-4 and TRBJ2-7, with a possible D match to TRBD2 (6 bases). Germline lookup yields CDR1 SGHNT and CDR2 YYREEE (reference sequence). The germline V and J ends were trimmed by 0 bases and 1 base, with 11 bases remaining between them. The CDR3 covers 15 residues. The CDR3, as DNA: TGTGCCAGCAGCTTGGGTGGGACTCCTTCCTACGAGCAGTACTTC. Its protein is CASSLGGTPSYEQYF.

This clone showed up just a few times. CDR3 nucleotides: TGTGCCAGCAGTGAAGCAAACAGCCTCTCTGGAAACACCATATATTTT. The encoded protein is CASSEANSLSGNTIYF. The chain is built from TRBV6-1 and TRBJ1-3, with D unclear. From germline, CDR1 is MNHNS and CDR2 SASEGT. CDR3 size: 16 residues. V dropped 0 bases and J dropped 0 bases, with 9 bases sitting between them.

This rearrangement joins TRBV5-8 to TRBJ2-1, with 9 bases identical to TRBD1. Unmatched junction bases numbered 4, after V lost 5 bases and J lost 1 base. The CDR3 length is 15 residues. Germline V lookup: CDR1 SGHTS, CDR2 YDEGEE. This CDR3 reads CASRYRGRSYNEQFF. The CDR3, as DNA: TGTGCCAGCAGGTACAGGGGGCGATCCTACAATGAGCAGTTCTTC.

The CDR3 region is CARSPGQPYGYTF. DNA of the CDR3: TGTGCCAGAAGTCCGGGACAACCTTATGGCTACACCTTC. The chain recombines TRBV6-6 with TRBJ1-2, with TRBD1 as a possible D gene (6 bases). CDR1 MNHNY and CDR2 SVGAGI come from the germline V gene (reference sequence). This CDR3 region has 13 residues. Deletions cut 9 bases from V and 5 bases from J, with 16 bases between.

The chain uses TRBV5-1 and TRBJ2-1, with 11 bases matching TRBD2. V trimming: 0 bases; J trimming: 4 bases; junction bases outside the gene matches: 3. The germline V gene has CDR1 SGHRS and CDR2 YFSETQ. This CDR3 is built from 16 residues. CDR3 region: CASSLVGTSGYNEQFF. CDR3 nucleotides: TGCGCCAGCAGCTTGGTCGGGACTAGCGGTTACAATGAGCAGTTCTTC.

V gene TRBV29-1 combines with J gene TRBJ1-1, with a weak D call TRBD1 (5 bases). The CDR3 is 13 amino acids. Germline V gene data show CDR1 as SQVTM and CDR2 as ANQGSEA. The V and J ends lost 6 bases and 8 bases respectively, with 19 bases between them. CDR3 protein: CSVRQIQGLEAFF. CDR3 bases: TGCAGCGTCCGACAGATTCAAGGATTAGAAGCTTTCTTT. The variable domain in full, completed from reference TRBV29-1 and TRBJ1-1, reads SAVISQKPSRDICQRGTSLTIQCQVDSQVTMMFWYRQQPGQSLTLIATANQGSEATYESGFVIDKFPISRPNLTFSTLTVSNMSPEDSSIYLCSVRQIQGLEAFFGQGTRLTVV.

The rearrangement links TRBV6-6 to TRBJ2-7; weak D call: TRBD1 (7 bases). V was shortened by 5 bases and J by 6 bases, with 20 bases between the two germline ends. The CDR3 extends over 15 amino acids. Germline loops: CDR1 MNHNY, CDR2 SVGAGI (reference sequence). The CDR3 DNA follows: TGTGCCAGCAGTGGGACAGTCCGAGACGGGGGCGAGCAGTACTTC. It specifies CASSGTVRDGGEQYF.

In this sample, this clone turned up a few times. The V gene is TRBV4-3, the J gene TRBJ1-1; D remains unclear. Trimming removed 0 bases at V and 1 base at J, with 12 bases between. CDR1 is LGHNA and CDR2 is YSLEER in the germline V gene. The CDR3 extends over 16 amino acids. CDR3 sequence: CASSQDFSGENTEAFF. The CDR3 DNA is TGCGCCAGCAGCCAAGATTTCTCAGGTGAGAACACTGAAGCTTTCTTT.

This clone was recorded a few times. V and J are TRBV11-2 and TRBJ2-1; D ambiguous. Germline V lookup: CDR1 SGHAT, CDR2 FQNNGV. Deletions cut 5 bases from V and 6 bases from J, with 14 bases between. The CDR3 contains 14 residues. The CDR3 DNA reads TGTGCCAGCAGCCCCAGAACGCTAGTCAATGAGCAGTTCTTC. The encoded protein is CASSPRTLVNEQFF. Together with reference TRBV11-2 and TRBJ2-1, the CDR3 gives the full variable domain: EAGVAQSPRYKIIEKRQSVAFWCNPISGHATLYWYQQILGQGPKLLIQFQNNGVVDDSQLPKDRFSAERLKGVDSTLKIQPAKLEDSAVYLCASSPRTLVNEQFFGPGTRLTVL.

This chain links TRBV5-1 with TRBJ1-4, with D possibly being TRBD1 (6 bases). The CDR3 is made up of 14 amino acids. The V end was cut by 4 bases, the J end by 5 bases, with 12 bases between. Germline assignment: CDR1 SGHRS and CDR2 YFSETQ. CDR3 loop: CASSPDSANEKLFF. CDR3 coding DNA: TGCGCCAGCAGCCCGGACAGCGCAAATGAAAAACTGTTTTTT.

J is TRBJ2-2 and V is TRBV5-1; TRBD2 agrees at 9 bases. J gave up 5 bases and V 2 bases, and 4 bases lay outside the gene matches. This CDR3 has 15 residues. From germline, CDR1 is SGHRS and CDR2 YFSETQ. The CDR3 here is CASSLVAGDTGELFF. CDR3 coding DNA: TGCGCCAGCAGCTTAGTAGCGGGAGATACCGGGGAGCTGTTTTTT.

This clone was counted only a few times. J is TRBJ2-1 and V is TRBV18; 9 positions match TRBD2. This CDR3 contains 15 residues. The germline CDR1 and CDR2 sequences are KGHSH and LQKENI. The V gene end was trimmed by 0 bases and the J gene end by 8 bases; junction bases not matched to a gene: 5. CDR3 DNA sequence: TGTGCCAGCTCACCACCTAGCGGGAGTCGGTATGAGCAGTTCTTC. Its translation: CASSPPSGSRYEQFF.

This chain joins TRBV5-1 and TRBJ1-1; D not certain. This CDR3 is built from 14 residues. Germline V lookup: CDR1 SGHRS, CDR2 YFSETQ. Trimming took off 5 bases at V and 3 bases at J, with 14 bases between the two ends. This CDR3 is CASSRRSWDTEAFF. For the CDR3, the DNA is TGCGCCAGCAGTAGGAGATCCTGGGACACTGAAGCTTTCTTT.